This T cell receptor beta chain was recorded in a study of cytomegalovirus exposure and HLA in healthy donors. On this clone itself: Antigen specificity is unknown.

Study observations and caveats: V- and J-gene trimming in TCR beta was tied to a missense DCLRE1C variant by an analysis performed later. TCR beta chains numbering more than 150 were designated cytomegalovirus-associated. High sensitivity and specificity were reportedly achieved when the classifier diagnosed cytomegalovirus status.

Primers: 60 Vbeta forward and 13 Jbeta reverse. TCRdb's copy holds only in-frame clones and misses some; the assay was immunoSEQ multiplex PCR. The table has about 170,000 clones, approximately 86% seen once. This CDR3 comprises 17 residues. The receptor comes from a male donor in good health and CMV-seronegative. The sample comprised PBMCs. The chain employs TRBV21-1 and TRBJ2-7; TRBD1 is the table's D call, not checked against the DNA. TRBV21-1 is reported as a pseudogene. The chain's CDR3 is CASSKSEPGQGPYEQYF. CDR3 DNA: TGTGCCAGCAGCAAAAGTGAACCGGGACAGGGACCCTACGAGCAGTACTTC.